The rows below give T cell receptor beta chains drawn from one sample of a study of T cell responses to AZD1222 COVID-19 vaccine. Profiling relied on immunoSEQ multiplex PCR, and the TCRdb table lists in-frame clones only, not all of them. In the table there are approximately 110,000 clones, about 85% of which are singletons. The material was peripheral blood, obtained 28 days after the second AZD1222 dose. These receptors all stem from an adult who received the AZD1222 COVID-19 vaccine. CDR3s include the opening cysteine and the closing phenylalanine or tryptophan. D genes are given only for firm matches. Some rows mark clone size as missing; the rest say once, few, many or name a class of expanded clone.

J gene	D gene	clone size	V gene	CDR3 protein	CDR3 DNA
TRBJ2-3	TRBD2	-	TRBV4-2	CASSRRSGGLGDTQYF	TGTGCCAGCAGCCGGCGGTCGGGGGGATTAGGAGATACGCAGTATTTT
TRBJ1-2	TRBD1	-	TRBV7-9	CASTRTGGHYGYTF	TGTGCCAGCACCCGGACAGGGGGGCACTATGGCTACACCTTC
TRBJ2-7	-	once	TRBV6-1	CASMYSYEQYF	TGTGCCAGCATGTACTCTTACGAGCAGTACTTC
TRBJ2-1	TRBD2	-	TRBV13	CASSLASGRRSYNEQFF	TGTGCCAGCAGCTTAGCTAGCGGGAGGCGGTCCTACAATGAGCAGTTCTTC
TRBJ2-7	-	-	TRBV7-9	CASSDTDGSYEQYF	TGTGCCAGCAGCGATACGGACGGTTCCTACGAGCAGTACTTC
TRBJ1-2	-	-	TRBV21-1	CASSKWGQGAEECVDGYTF	-
TRBJ1-2	-	medium-sized	TRBV3-1/TRBV3-2	CASSQGTPRSDGYTF	TGTGCCAGCAGCCAGGGGACTCCACGGAGCGATGGCTACACCTTC
TRBJ1-2	-	-	TRBV19	CASSIGRVRNYGYTF	TGTGCCAGTAGTATCGGCAGGGTACGGAACTATGGCTACACCTTC
TRBJ2-1	-	-	TRBV5-5	CASSLGQGTYNEQFF	TGTGCCAGCAGCTTGGGGCAGGGTACCTACAATGAGCAGTTCTTC
TRBJ1-6	TRBD1	-	TRBV7-9	CASSLTGAENSPLHF	TGTGCCAGCAGCTTGACAGGGGCGGAAAATTCACCCCTCCACTTT
TRBJ1-3	-	few	TRBV30	CAWSGRFSGNTIYF	TGTGCCTGGAGCGGACGGTTCTCTGGAAACACCATATATTTT
TRBJ2-5	-	-	TRBV5-1	CATLMGVKQGYQETQYF	TGCGCCACCTTGATGGGGGTTAAACAGGGCTACCAAGAGACCCAGTACTTC
TRBJ1-4	-	-	TRBV11-2	CASSLGGGDEKLFF	TGTGCCAGCAGCTTAGGGGGGGGAGATGAAAAACTGTTTTTT
TRBJ1-1	-	-	TRBV30	CAWSIRTDTEAFF	TGTGCCTGGAGTATACGTACCGACACTGAAGCTTTCTTT
TRBJ2-5	-	-	TRBV24-1	CATSDAESELQTQYF	TGTGCCACCAGTGACGCGGAGAGTGAGCTGCAGACCCAGTACTTC
TRBJ2-3	TRBD2	-	TRBV11-3	CASSLRPGGADTQYF	TGTGCCAGCAGCTTAAGGCCGGGAGGCGCAGATACGCAGTATTTT
TRBJ1-1	-	-	TRBV11-2	CASTKAGHSTEAFF	TGTGCCAGCACAAAAGCGGGACACAGCACTGAAGCTTTCTTT
TRBJ1-1	TRBD1	-	TRBV3-1/TRBV3-2	CASSLQTGRFTEAFF	TGTGCCAGCAGCCTCCAGACAGGGAGGTTCACTGAAGCTTTCTTT
TRBJ1-2	-	-	TRBV28	CAAGYTYGYTF	TGTGCCGCGGGATATACCTATGGCTACACCTTC
TRBJ2-5	-	-	TRBV28	CASSFKQETQYF	TGTGCCAGCAGTTTCAAGCAAGAGACCCAGTACTTC
TRBJ1-2	-	-	TRBV14	CASSPIRGHSRFGYTF	TGTGCCAGCAGCCCGATACGGGGACACTCCCGCTTTGGCTACACCTTC
TRBJ2-3	-	-	TRBV5-1	CASSSNTDTQYF	TGCGCCAGCAGCTCGAACACAGATACGCAGTATTTT
TRBJ2-5	-	-	TRBV12-3/TRBV12-4	CASTWSLGETQYF	TGTGCCAGCACCTGGTCCCTCGGGGAGACCCAGTACTTC
TRBJ1-1	-	-	TRBV7-9	CASSRGSMNTEAFF	TGTGCCAGCAGCCGCGGGAGCATGAACACTGAAGCTTTCTTT
TRBJ1-1	-	-	TRBV18	CASSPYRDTEAFF	TGTGCCAGCTCGCCTTACAGGGATACTGAAGCTTTCTTT
TRBJ1-2	TRBD1	-	TRBV2	CASLQSGTGEGGYTF	TGTGCCAGCTTACAAAGCGGGACAGGGGAAGGTGGCTACACCTTC
TRBJ2-7	-	-	TRBV12-3/TRBV12-4	CASSLGQTYEQYF	TGTGCCAGCAGTCTCGGACAGACCTACGAGCAGTACTTC
TRBJ1-1	-	-	TRBV5-1	CASSVDGGNTEAFF	TGCGCCAGCAGCGTGGACGGGGGGAACACTGAAGCTTTCTTT